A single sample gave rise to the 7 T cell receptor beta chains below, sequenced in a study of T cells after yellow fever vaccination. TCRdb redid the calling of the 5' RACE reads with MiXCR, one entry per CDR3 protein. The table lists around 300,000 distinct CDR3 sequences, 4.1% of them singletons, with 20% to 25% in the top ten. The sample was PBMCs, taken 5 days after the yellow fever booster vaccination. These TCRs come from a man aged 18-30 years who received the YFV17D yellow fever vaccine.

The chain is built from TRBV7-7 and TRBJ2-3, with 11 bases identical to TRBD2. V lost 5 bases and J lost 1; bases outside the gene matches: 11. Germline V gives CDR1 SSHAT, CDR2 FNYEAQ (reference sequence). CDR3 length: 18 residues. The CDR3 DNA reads TGTGCCAGCAGCAACGGGGGTAGCGGGGGGGTCGGCACAGATACGCAGTATTTT. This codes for CASSNGGSGGVGTDTQYF. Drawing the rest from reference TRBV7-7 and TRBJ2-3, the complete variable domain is GAGVSQSPRYKVTKRGQDVTLRCDPISSHATLYWYQQALGQGPEFLTYFNYEAQPDKSGLPSDRFSAERPEGSISTLTIQRTEQRDSAMYRCASSNGGSGGVGTDTQYFGPGTRLTVL.

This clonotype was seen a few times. The CDR3 DNA reads TGTGCCAGCAGCTTAAATGACGGGGGGGCCCTTGGCACAGATACGCAGTATTTT. It translates to CASSLNDGGALGTDTQYF. The rearrangement links TRBV7-3 to TRBJ2-3; 8 bases map to TRBD2. The CDR3 loop spans 18 amino acids. From germline, CDR1 is SGHTA and CDR2 FQGTGA. V was clipped by 1 base and J by 1 base; unmatched bases: 10. The full variable domain, completed using reference TRBV7-3 and TRBJ2-3, is GAGVSQTPSNKVTEKGKYVELRCDPISGHTALYWYRQSLGQGPEFLIYFQGTGAADDSGLPNDRFFAVRPEGSVSTLKIQRTERGDSAVYLCASSLNDGGALGTDTQYFGPGTRLTVL.

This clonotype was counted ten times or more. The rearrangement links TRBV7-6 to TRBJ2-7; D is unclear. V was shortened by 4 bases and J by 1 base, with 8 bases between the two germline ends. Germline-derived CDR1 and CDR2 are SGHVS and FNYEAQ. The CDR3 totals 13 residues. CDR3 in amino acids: CASSSSWSYEQYF. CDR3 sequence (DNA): TGTGCCAGCAGCTCCTCTTGGTCCTACGAGCAGTACTTC. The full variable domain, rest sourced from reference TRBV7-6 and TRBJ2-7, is GAGVSQSPRYKVTKRGQDVALRCDPISGHVSLYWYRQALGQGPEFLTYFNYEAQQDKSGLPNDRFSAERPEGSISTLTIQRTEQRDSAMYRCASSSSWSYEQYFGPGTRLTVT.

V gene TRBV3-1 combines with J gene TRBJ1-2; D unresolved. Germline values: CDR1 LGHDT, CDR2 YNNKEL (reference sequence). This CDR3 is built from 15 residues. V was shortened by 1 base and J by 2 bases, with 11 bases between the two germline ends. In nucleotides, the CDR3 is TGTGCCAGCAGCCAAGTTCCACGCTTGAACTATGGCTACACCTTC. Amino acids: CASSQVPRLNYGYTF.

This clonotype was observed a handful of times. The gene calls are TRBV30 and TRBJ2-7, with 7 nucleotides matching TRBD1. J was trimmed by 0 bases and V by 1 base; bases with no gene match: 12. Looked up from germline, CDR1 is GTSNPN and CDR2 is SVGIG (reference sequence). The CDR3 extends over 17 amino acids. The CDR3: CAWSALAAGTVSYEQYF. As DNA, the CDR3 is TGTGCCTGGAGTGCCCTGGCGGCCGGGACAGTCTCCTACGAGCAGTACTTC.

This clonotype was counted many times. CDR3 sequence (DNA): TGTGCCAGCTCACTGAGGGAGACAGGGGTAAATGAGCAGTTCTTC. Residues: CASSLRETGVNEQFF. This chain uses TRBV18 with TRBJ2-1; 8 nucleotides align to TRBD1. The CDR3 loop spans 15 amino acids. The trim removed 4 bases at V and 7 bases at J, leaving 9 bases unmatched. Germline V gives CDR1 KGHSH, CDR2 LQKENI.

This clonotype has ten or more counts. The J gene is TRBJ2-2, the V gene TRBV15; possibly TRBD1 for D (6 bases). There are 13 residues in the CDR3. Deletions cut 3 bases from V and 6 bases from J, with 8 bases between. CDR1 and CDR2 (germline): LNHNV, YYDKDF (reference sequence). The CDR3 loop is CATSSSGAGELFF. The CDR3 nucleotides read TGTGCCACCAGCAGCTCAGGGGCCGGGGAGCTGTTTTTT. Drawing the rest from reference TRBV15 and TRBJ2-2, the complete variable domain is DAMVIQNPRYQVTQFGKPVTLSCSQTLNHNVMYWYQQKSSQAPKLLFHYYDKDFNNEADTPDNFQSRRPNTSFCFLDIRSPGLGDTAMYLCATSSSGAGELFFGEGSRLTVL.